This T cell receptor (beta chain) was captured in a study of blood T cell repertoires in COVID-19. Original data processing: For nucleated cells, counts were estimated from reference gene primer amplification. TCRdb's table, derived via immunoSEQ multiplex PCR, lists solely in-frame clones and lacks some. V, J and clone size are those of that table, while D and trimming were read from the DNA. The sample has a few hundred thousand clones; over 70% are singletons. Germline values: CDR1 MNHEY, CDR2 SVGAGI. The CDR3 contains 15 residues. J lost 0 bases, V lost 7 bases, and 7 bases had no gene match. J is TRBJ1-1 and V is TRBV6-5, with 8 bases lining up with TRBD1. The clonotype comes from a woman older than 75 with acute or convalescent COVID-19. The sequencing sample was made of peripheral blood. The CDR3 region has the DNA TGTGCCAGCATGCCCTGGGGACAGGTGAACACTGAAGCTTTCTTT. Residues: CASMPWGQVNTEAFF.